Following are 15 T cell receptor beta chains from one sample sequenced in a study of blood T cell repertoires in COVID-19. TCRdb's copy holds only in-frame clones and misses some; the assay was immunoSEQ multiplex PCR. In the table there are 80,000 to 100,000 clones, approximately 79% of which are singletons. Material for sequencing was peripheral blood. The receptors were sampled from a man between 65 and 80 years old with COVID-19, enrolled during active disease.

This rearrangement joins TRBV30 to TRBJ2-1; 9 positions agree with TRBD1. Trimming took 0 bases from V and 6 from J; bases not matched to a gene: 6. The CDR3 length is 15 residues. Germline CDR1 reads GTSNPN; CDR2 reads SVGIG (reference sequence). CDR3: CAWSVLGQGSNEQFF. Written as DNA, the CDR3 is TGTGCCTGGAGTGTACTCGGACAGGGGAGCAATGAGCAGTTCTTC.

The V call is TRBV6-5, the J call TRBJ2-7; 8 nucleotides line up with TRBD1. This CDR3 comprises 14 residues. Germline CDR1 reads MNHEY; CDR2 reads SVGAGI. The V and J ends lost 6 bases and 4 bases, in that order; junction bases with no gene match: 8. CDR3 nucleotide sequence: TGTGCCAGCAGCCAGACAGGGGCCAAATACGAGCAGTACTTC. It encodes CASSQTGAKYEQYF.

The chain is built from TRBV15 and TRBJ2-7; 9 bases match TRBD2. V lost 3 bases and J lost 4; bases outside the gene matches: 13. This CDR3 comprises 17 residues. Germline V gene sequence: CDR1 LNHNV, CDR2 YYDKDF (reference sequence). Here the CDR3 reads CATSSPPGASGIYEQYF. The CDR3 region has the DNA TGTGCCACCAGCAGCCCCCCTGGGGCTAGCGGGATTTACGAGCAGTACTTC.

This chain joins TRBV6-5 and TRBJ2-5; 9 bases match TRBD1. The CDR3 is 16 amino acids. The germline V gene has CDR1 MNHEY and CDR2 SVGAGI. With V trimmed by 0 bases and J by 4 bases, 6 bases remained unmatched. The CDR3 region has the DNA TGTGCCAGCAGTTACTCGGGGACAGGGAGGGCAGAGACCCAGTACTTC. Encoded protein: CASSYSGTGRAETQYF.

This clone has a count of ten or more. V and J are TRBV9 and TRBJ2-7; 13 nucleotides agree with TRBD2. With 3 bases clipped from V and 1 base from J, the junction kept 7 bases outside the gene matches. The CDR3 extends over 17 amino acids. Germline V CDR1 and CDR2: SGDLS, YYNGEE. In DNA form, the CDR3 reads TGTGCCAGCAGCGAGGGGACTAGCGGGACGTTGTCCTACGAGCAGTACTTC. Translation: CASSEGTSGTLSYEQYF. Supplemented by reference TRBV9 and TRBJ2-7, the full variable domain reads DSGVTQTPKHLITATGQRVTLRCSPRSGDLSVYWYQQSLDQGLQFLIQYYNGEERAKGNILERFSAQQFPDLHSELNLSSLELGDSALYFCASSEGTSGTLSYEQYFGPGTRLTVT.

The CDR3 is CASRRAQGGYEQYF. Here the CDR3 DNA reads TGTGCCAGCAGGCGGGCTCAGGGGGGATACGAGCAGTACTTC. The V gene is TRBV6-5, the J gene TRBJ2-7; D perhaps matches TRBD1 (7 bases). V shed 6 bases and J shed 4 bases, with 16 bases lying between them. This CDR3 is built from 14 residues. Germline CDR1 reads MNHEY; CDR2 reads SVGAGI.

V and J are TRBV28 and TRBJ2-1; 9 positions agree with TRBD1. This CDR3 region has 16 residues. After removal of 6 bases from V and 8 bases from J, the junction contained 14 bases not matched to a gene. Germline-derived CDR1 and CDR2 are MDHEN and SYDVKM. This CDR3 is CASSLLPGQGGHEQFF. The CDR3 bases are TGTGCCAGCAGCCTCCTCCCGGGACAGGGAGGCCATGAGCAGTTCTTC.

This chain connects TRBV4-1 to TRBJ1-4; D not resolved. Germline V CDR1 and CDR2: MGHRA, YSYEKL. Trimming removed 0 bases at V and 11 bases at J, with 16 bases between. CDR3 length: 15 residues. CDR3 residues: CASSQDLAWSGKLFF. The CDR3 DNA reads as TGCGCCAGCAGCCAAGATCTGGCTTGGTCGGGGAAACTGTTTTTT.

V and J are TRBV29-1 and TRBJ1-1; TRBD1 matches 10 bases. The CDR3 is 14 residues long. J was trimmed by 6 bases and V by 4 bases; bases with no gene match: 8. Germline V lookup: CDR1 SQVTM, CDR2 ANQGSEA. CDR3: CSVATGTGVSEAFF. CDR3 in DNA: TGCAGCGTTGCCACCGGGACAGGGGTCTCTGAAGCTTTCTTT.

J is TRBJ2-1 and V is TRBV5-1, with 8 positions matching TRBD2. V shed 3 bases, J shed 4 bases, and the junction held 6 bases outside the gene matches. CDR3 length equals 15 residues. Germline lookup yields CDR1 SGHRS and CDR2 YFSETQ. This CDR3 reads CASSSTGGLYNEQFF. CDR3 sequence (DNA): TGCGCCAGCAGCTCTACGGGAGGGCTTTACAATGAGCAGTTCTTC. The full variable domain, its missing parts supplied by reference TRBV5-1 and TRBJ2-1, is KAGVTQTPRYLIKTRGQQVTLSCSPISGHRSVSWYQQTPGQGLQFLFEYFSETQRNKGNFPGRFSGRQFSNSRSEMNVSTLELGDSALYLCASSSTGGLYNEQFFGPGTRLTVL.

The chain couples TRBV18 to TRBJ2-1, with 11 bases matching TRBD2. The length of the CDR3 is 16 residues. The J segment lost 5 bases and the V segment lost 6 bases, leaving 9 bases of the junction unmatched. Germline CDR1 and CDR2: KGHSH and LQKENI. The CDR3 here is CASSLSGTSGNNEQFF. The DNA for the CDR3 is TGTGCCAGCTCCCTTAGCGGGACTAGCGGCAACAATGAGCAGTTCTTC.

The rearrangement uses TRBV10-1 and TRBJ2-7; 9 positions match TRBD2. Germline CDR1 and CDR2: WNHNN and SYGVQD (reference sequence). Germline trimming cut 1 base from V and 6 bases from J; bases unmatched to any gene: 1. This CDR3 region has 13 residues. The CDR3 here is CASSELAGVEQYF. CDR3 DNA sequence: TGCGCCAGCAGTGAGTTAGCGGGAGTCGAGCAGTACTTC.

The chain employs TRBV7-8 and TRBJ1-1; D possibly corresponds to TRBD1 (5 bases). The V end lost 4 bases, the J end lost 4 bases, and 13 bases lay between the germline ends. Germline lookup yields CDR1 SGHVS and CDR2 FQNEAQ. The CDR3 covers 14 residues. CDR3 DNA sequence: TGTGCCAGCAGCTCAGGGATATGGGGCACTGAAGCTTTCTTT. Residues: CASSSGIWGTEAFF.

The V call is TRBV10-3, the J call TRBJ1-6, with D perhaps TRBD1 (5 bases). V was clipped by 6 bases and J by 8 bases, with 11 bases between them. CDR1 and CDR2 from the germline V gene are ENHRY and SYGVKD. The CDR3 covers 13 residues. DNA of the CDR3: TGTGCCATCAGGGGGCTAACGGATTCACCCCTCCACTTT. The encoded protein is CAIRGLTDSPLHF.

This rearrangement joins TRBV3-1 (or the pseudogene TRBV3-2) to TRBJ2-3; D not certain. The germline V gene has CDR1 LGHDT and CDR2 YNNKEL (reference sequence). V lost 0 bases to trimming and J lost 4 bases, with 5 bases between them. This CDR3 is 13 amino acids long. The DNA of the CDR3 is TGTGCCAGCAGCCAAGACTCCCCAGATACGCAGTATTTT. Its protein product is CASSQDSPDTQYF.